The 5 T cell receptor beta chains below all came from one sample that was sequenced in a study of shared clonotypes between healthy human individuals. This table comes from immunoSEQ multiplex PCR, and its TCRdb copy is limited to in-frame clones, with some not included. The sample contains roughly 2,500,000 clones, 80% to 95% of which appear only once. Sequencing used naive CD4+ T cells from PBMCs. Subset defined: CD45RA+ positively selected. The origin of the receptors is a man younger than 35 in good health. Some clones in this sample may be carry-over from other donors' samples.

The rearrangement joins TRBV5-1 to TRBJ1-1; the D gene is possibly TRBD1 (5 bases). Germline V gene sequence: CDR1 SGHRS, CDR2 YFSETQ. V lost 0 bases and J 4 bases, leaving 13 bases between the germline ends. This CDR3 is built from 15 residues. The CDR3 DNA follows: TGCGCCAGCAGCTTGGCGTTCACCGGGGGCACTGAAGCTTTCTTT. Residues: CASSLAFTGGTEAFF.

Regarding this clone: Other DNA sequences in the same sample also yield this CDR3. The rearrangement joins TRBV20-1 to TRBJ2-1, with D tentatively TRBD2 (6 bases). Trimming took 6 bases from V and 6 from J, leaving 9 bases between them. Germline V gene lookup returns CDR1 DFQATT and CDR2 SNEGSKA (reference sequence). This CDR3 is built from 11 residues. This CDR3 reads CSATGSNEQFF. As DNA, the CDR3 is TGCAGTGCAACCGGGAGCAATGAGCAGTTCTTC.

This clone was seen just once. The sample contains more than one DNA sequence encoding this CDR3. In DNA form, the CDR3 reads TGTGCCAGCAGTTATGCCGGTTACGAGCAGTACTTC. Residues: CASSYAGYEQYF. V usage is TRBV6-5 and J usage is TRBJ2-7; D is unresolved. V was trimmed by 3 bases and J by 4 bases, leaving 7 bases between them. From germline, CDR1 is MNHEY and CDR2 SVGAGI. The CDR3 is 12 residues long.

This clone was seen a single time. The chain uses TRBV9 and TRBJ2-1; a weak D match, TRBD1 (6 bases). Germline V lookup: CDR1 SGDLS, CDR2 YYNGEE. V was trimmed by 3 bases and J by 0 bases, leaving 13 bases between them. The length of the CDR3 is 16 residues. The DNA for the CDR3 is TGTGCCAGCAGCGCACCAGACAGGAGCTCCTACAATGAGCAGTTCTTC. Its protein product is CASSAPDRSSYNEQFF.

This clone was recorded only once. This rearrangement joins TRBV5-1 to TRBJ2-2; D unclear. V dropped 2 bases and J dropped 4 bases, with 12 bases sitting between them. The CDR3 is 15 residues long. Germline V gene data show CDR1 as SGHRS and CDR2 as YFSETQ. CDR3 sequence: CASSLFEGPTGELFF. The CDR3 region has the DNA TGCGCCAGCAGCTTATTCGAAGGGCCCACCGGGGAGCTGTTTTTT.